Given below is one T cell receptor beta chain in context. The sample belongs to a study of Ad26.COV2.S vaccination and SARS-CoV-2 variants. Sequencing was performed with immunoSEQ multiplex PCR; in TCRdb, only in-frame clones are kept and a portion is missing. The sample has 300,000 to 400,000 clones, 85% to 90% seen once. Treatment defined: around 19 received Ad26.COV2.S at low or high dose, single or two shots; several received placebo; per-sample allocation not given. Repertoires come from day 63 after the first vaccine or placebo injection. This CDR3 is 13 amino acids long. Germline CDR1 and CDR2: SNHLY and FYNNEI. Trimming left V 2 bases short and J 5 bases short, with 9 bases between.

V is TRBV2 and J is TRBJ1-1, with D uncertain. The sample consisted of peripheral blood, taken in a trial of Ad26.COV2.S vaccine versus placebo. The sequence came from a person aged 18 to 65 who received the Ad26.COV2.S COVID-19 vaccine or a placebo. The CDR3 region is CASSEFGGTEAFF. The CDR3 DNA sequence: TGTGCCAGCAGTGAATTTGGAGGAACTGAAGCTTTCTTT.